These 6 T cell receptor beta chains came from one sample sequenced in a study of blood T cell repertoires in COVID-19. Assay used: immunoSEQ multiplex PCR; TCRdb lists only in-frame clones, some missing. The sample comprises about 84,000 clones, 83% of which are singletons, and roughly 36% rests with the top ten. The sequenced material came from peripheral blood. The source of these receptors is a man older than 75 with active or convalescent COVID-19.

This clone was detected only a few times. The rearrangement uses TRBV28 and TRBJ1-2, with 8 bases that match TRBD1. Trimming took 5 bases from V and 7 from J; bases not matched to a gene: 9. The CDR3 extends over 14 amino acids. The germline V gene has CDR1 MDHEN and CDR2 SYDVKM. CDR3 region: CASSVNQGARGYTF. The CDR3 region has the DNA TGTGCCAGCAGTGTAAATCAGGGGGCTCGTGGCTACACCTTC.

The chain is built from TRBV12-5 and TRBJ1-2; 7 bases line up with TRBD1. V lost 5 bases to trimming and J lost 3 bases; unmatched junction nucleotides: 6. The CDR3 runs 14 residues. CDR1 and CDR2 (germline): LGHNT, FRNRAP. The chain's CDR3 is CASGLGTAYYGYTF. In DNA form, the CDR3 reads TGTGCTAGTGGTCTCGGGACAGCTTACTATGGCTACACCTTC.

The CDR3 DNA sequence: TGTGCCATCAGTGACCCCGGGGGGAGAGGTTGGCCAGAAGCTTTCTTT. As protein: CAISDPGGRGWPEAFF. The chain couples TRBV10-3 to TRBJ1-1; D may be TRBD1 (5 bases). V was pared by 3 bases and J by 8 bases, with 22 bases between. The germline V gene has CDR1 ENHRY and CDR2 SYGVKD. The CDR3 runs 16 residues.

This chain links TRBV29-1 with TRBJ2-1, with TRBD1 matching 8 bases. The CDR3 loop spans 15 amino acids. J was trimmed by 8 bases and V by 6 bases; bases with no gene match: 15. Germline lookup yields CDR1 SQVTM and CDR2 ANQGSEA. The CDR3 loop reads CSVRAGRGLIDEQFF. DNA for the CDR3: TGCAGCGTCCGTGCGGGCAGGGGGCTTATCGATGAGCAGTTCTTC.

The V and J genes are TRBV7-2 and TRBJ2-5; 9 bases are a match to TRBD2. The V gene end was trimmed by 8 bases and the J gene end by 4 bases; junction bases not matched to a gene: 5. The germline CDR1 and CDR2 sequences are SGHTA and FQGNSA. The CDR3 spans 13 residues. The CDR3 DNA follows: TGTGCCAGCTGGCCTAGCGGGACAGAGACCCAGTACTTC. Residues: CASWPSGTETQYF.

The rearrangement uses TRBV5-1 and TRBJ2-3; D perhaps matches TRBD1 (5 bases). Germline V gene lookup returns CDR1 SGHRS and CDR2 YFSETQ. Deletions cut 0 bases from V and 0 bases from J, with 8 bases between. This CDR3 has 15 amino acids. The CDR3 DNA is TGCGCCAGCAGCTTGGCTCGGACAAGCACAGATACGCAGTATTTT. Amino acid sequence: CASSLARTSTDTQYF.